This T cell receptor (beta chain) stems from a study of blood T cell repertoires in COVID-19 (TCRdb year 2020). Describing the broader study: Samples covering the acute and convalescent phases of COVID-19 were provided by collaborators in the United States, Italy and Spain. The material from the prospective study consisted of cDNA or gDNA derived from T cells, B-cell-depleted T cells, or PBMCs. The dataset comprised deeply sampled blood TCRbeta repertoires from subjects exposed to, actively infected with, or recovered from COVID-19. The repertoires were released in a freely available public database meant as a resource for research on the immune response to SARS-CoV-2. The samples were drawn from the first 160 participants of the ongoing ImmuneRACE study and from 950 to 1,500 subjects provided by 6 global collaborators. The sample metadata nearly always contained a de-identified subject ID, COVID-19 status, age in years and sex. HLA class I and class II types, where available, came from metadata supplied by the sample provider rather than from assay-based typing.

TCRbeta CDR3 regions were amplified from genomic DNA by means of the immunoSEQ Assay, a bias-controlled multiplex PCR. As for the authors' bioinformatics: Nucleated cell counts per sample were estimated from amplification of reference gene primers within the assay. To quantify the absolute abundance of each unique TCRbeta CDR3 rearrangement, sequence reads were collapsed and filtered. Productive Simpson clonality was computed per sample as the square root of Simpson's diversity index over productive rearrangements. TCRdb took over this immuneACCESS table, retaining in-frame rearrangements with V and J assigned. Such tables are incomplete; in checked studies, under half of the missing clones stem from an unresolved V gene, and the remainder is unexplained. V, J and clone size were drawn from that table, and D and trimming were deduced from the DNA. A total of some 200,000 clones appear in this sample, almost 80% of them only once. Roughly 25% of the sample is in the top ten clones.

Each collaborating institution followed its own protocols to collect whole blood in K2EDTA tubes. For TCRbeta analysis, collaborator samples were shipped as frozen whole blood, as isolated PBMCs, or as DNA extracted from either sample type. With respect to this clone: The clone's antigen remains unknown. No clone much larger than this one lies a single base away; base qualities are absent.

From the germline V gene (reference sequence), CDR1 is LNHDA and CDR2 is SQIVND. Trimming takes 10 bases from V and 0 bases from J, and the germline ends sit 16 bases apart. The CDR3 contains 16 residues, cysteine and phenylalanine counted. Only CDR3 DNA is held: 48 bases, read in frame from base 1. Broad study findings and their caveats: Clinical and demographic metadata were provided uncurated, with the amount varying by source and participant.

The sequence was collected from a woman aged 70 to 79 with acute or convalescent COVID-19. The rearranged segments are TRBV19 and TRBJ2-6; a weak D assignment points to TRBD1 (6 bases agree). The sequencing input was peripheral blood. The CDR3 is CATSPDSYSGANVLTF. The nucleotides are TGTGCCACCAGCCCGGACAGCTACTCTGGGGCCAACGTCCTGACTTTC.